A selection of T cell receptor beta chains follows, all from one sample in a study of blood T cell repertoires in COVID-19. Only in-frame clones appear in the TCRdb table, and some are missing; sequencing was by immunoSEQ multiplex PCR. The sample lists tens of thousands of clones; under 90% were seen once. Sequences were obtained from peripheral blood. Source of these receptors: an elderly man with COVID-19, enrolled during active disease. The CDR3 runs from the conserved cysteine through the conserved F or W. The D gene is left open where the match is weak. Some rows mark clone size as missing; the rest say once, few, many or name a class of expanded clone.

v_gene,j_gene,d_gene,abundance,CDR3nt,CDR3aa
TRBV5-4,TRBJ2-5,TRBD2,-,TGTGCCAGCAGTATACGGGGCGGGGGGGTCGAAGAGACCCAGTACTTC,CASSIRGGGVEETQYF
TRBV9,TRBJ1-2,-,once,TGTGCCAGCAGCGCCCGGCCTGGGGCAGAGGATGGCTACACCTTC,CASSARPGAEDGYTF
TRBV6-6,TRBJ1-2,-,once,TGTGCCAGCAGCGGGGAGGGCAGCTATGGCTACACCTTC,CASSGEGSYGYTF
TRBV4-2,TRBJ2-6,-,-,TGTGCCAGCAGCCCTCCAGGAGCGGCGTCTGGGGCCAACGTCCTGACTTTC,CASSPPGAASGANVLTF
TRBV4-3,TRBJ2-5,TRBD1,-,TGCGCCAGCAGCCCAGGGACAGGGGGCTGGAAGACCCAGTACTTC,CASSPGTGGWKTQYF
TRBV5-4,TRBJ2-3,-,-,TGTGCCAGCAGCTTGGAACTAGCTGGAGTAACAGATACGCAGTATTTT,CASSLELAGVTDTQYF
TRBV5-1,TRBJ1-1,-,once,TGCGCCAGCAGCTTGGACCCCCGAAGCGCTGAAGCTTTCTTT,CASSLDPRSAEAFF
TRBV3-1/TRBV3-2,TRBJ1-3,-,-,TGTGCCAGCAGCCAAGATCACAGTCCCGGAAACACCATATATTTT,CASSQDHSPGNTIYF
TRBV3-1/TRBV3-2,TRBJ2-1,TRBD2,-,TGTGCCAGCAGCTCGCGCCTAGCGGGAGTGGGTGAGCAGTTCTTC,CASSSRLAGVGEQFF
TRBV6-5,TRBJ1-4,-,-,TGTGCCAGCATTGGGAGTCTTGAAGGGAATGAAAAACTGTTTTTT,CASIGSLEGNEKLFF
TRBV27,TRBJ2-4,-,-,TGTGCCAGCAGTGACGGTTCCCTAGCCAAAAGCATTCAGTACTTC,CASSDGSLAKSIQYF
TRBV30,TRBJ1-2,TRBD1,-,TGTGCCTGGAGTCCAGGGGGTGGTCGGGGCTACACCTTC,CAWSPGGGRGYTF
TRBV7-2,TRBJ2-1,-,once,TGTGCCAGCAGCTCTTTCGGAGACCATGAGCAGTTCTTC,CASSSFGDHEQFF
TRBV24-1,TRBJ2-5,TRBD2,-,TGTGCCACCAGTGACGGGACTAGCGGGAGATCAGAGAGGGAGACCCAGTACTTC,CATSDGTSGRSERETQYF
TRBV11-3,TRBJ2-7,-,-,TGTGCCAGCAGCTTAGATTCGGGGGAGCAGTACTTC,CASSLDSGEQYF
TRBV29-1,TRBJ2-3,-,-,TGCAGCGTTGAACGGGGGACAGATACGCAGTATTTT,CSVERGTDTQYF
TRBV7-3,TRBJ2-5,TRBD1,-,TGTGCCAGCAGTGAGGGACAGAAAGAGACCCAGTACTTC,CASSEGQKETQYF
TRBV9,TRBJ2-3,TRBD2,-,TGTGCCAGCAGCGCCCCTAGCGGGAGGGCCAGGACGCAGTATTTT,CASSAPSGRARTQYF
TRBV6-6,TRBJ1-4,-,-,TGTGCCAGCAGTTACCGGGGGGGATGGGAAAAACTGTTTTTT,CASSYRGGWEKLFF
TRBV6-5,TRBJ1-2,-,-,TGTGCCAGCAGGGGTCCCCTGGGCGGCTACACCTTC,CASRGPLGGYTF
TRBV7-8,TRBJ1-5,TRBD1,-,TGTGCCAGCACCAAGAGGGGGACCGGGACAGGGGGCCTAGATCAGCCCCAGCATTTT,CASTKRGTGTGGLDQPQHF
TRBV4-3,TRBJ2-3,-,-,TGCGCCAGCAGCCAACTCTCAGGTTCTAGCACAGATACGCAGTATTTT,CASSQLSGSSTDTQYF
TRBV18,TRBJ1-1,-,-,TGTGCCAGCTCACCACCCCGGGGAGGGACCGCGGAGACTGAAGCTTTCTTT,CASSPPRGGTAETEAFF
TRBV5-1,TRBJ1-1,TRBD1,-,TGCGCCAGCGAGCCGGGGACAGGGAGTACTGAAGCTTTCTTT,CASEPGTGSTEAFF
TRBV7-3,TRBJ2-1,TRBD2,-,TGTGCCAGCAGCTCCCGGGGTAGCGGGGGGGCTTCCTACAATGAGCAGTTCTTC,CASSSRGSGGASYNEQFF
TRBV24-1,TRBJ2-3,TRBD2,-,TGTGCCACCAGTGAAAGCGGGAGGACAGATACGCAGTATTTT,CATSESGRTDTQYF